Each of the 20 T cell receptor beta chains below was sequenced from the same sample in a study of T cell responses to AZD1222 COVID-19 vaccine. Profiled with immunoSEQ multiplex PCR; TCRdb holds only in-frame clones, not every one. Of around 150,000 clones in the sample, around 95% were seen once. The material was peripheral blood, obtained on day 0 of AZD1222 vaccination. The source of these receptors is an adult in good health.

The V gene is TRBV6-1, the J gene TRBJ2-2; perhaps TRBD2 as D (6 bases). This CDR3 region has 16 residues. Germline V gives CDR1 MNHNS, CDR2 SASEGT. Between the trimmed V and J ends, which lost 2 bases and 1 base, there was a span of 11 bases. The CDR3 is CASSEWRGGNTGELFF. The CDR3 region has the DNA TGTGCCAGCAGTGAATGGAGGGGCGGGAACACCGGGGAGCTGTTTTTT.

CDR3 nucleotide sequence: TGTGCCAGCAGTTACTCAGGGCGGGGGTGGAACAATGAGCAGTTCTTC. This translates into CASSYSGRGWNNEQFF. The rearrangement uses TRBV6-6 and TRBJ2-1, with TRBD2 matching 7 bases. Germline V lookup: CDR1 MNHNY, CDR2 SVGAGI (reference sequence). The trim removed 0 bases at V and 5 bases at J, leaving 7 bases unmatched. The CDR3 is 16 amino acids.

The chain recombines TRBV27 with TRBJ1-5; D is ambiguous. V lost 0 bases to trimming and J lost 6 bases, with 15 bases between them. Germline V gene data show CDR1 as MNHEY and CDR2 as SMNVEV (reference sequence). This CDR3 is 16 amino acids long. The CDR3 bases are TGTGCCAGCAGTTTATCCCCAGGCCCCTCGGGTCAGCCCCAGCATTTT. Residues: CASSLSPGPSGQPQHF.

The chain uses TRBV18 and TRBJ1-1; D may be TRBD1 (5 bases). V lost 6 bases to trimming and J lost 6 bases, with 17 bases between them. Germline V lookup: CDR1 KGHSH, CDR2 LQKENI. The CDR3 is made up of 14 amino acids. The CDR3 DNA reads as TGTGCCAGCTCGACCCAAGTCTCGGGGCCTGAAGCTTTCTTT. This gives the protein CASSTQVSGPEAFF. The full variable domain, completed using reference TRBV18 and TRBJ1-1, is NAGVMQNPRHLVRRRGQEARLRCSPMKGHSHVYWYRQLPEEGLKFMVYLQKENIIDESGMPKERFSAEFPKEGPSILRIQQVVRGDSAAYFCASSTQVSGPEAFFGQGTRLTVV.

The rearrangement links TRBV5-1 to TRBJ2-1; a weak D match, TRBD2 (5 bases). The germline V gene encodes CDR1 SGHRS and CDR2 YFSETQ. The CDR3 runs 13 residues. V dropped 5 bases and J dropped 8 bases, with 14 bases sitting between them. The CDR3 here is CASRIGGYDEQFF. CDR3 in DNA: TGCGCCAGCAGGATAGGAGGATACGATGAGCAGTTCTTC.

The V and J genes are TRBV10-1 and TRBJ2-7; TRBD2 agrees at 9 bases. The V gene's germline CDR1 is WNHNN and CDR2 SYGVQD (reference sequence). The CDR3 loop spans 13 amino acids. V lost 5 bases to trimming and J lost 7 bases; unmatched junction nucleotides: 6. The CDR3 DNA follows: TGCGCCAGCAGTAGGCTAGCGGGATGGGAGCAGTACGTC. It is translated as CASSRLAGWEQYV.

The chain joins TRBV7-5 to TRBJ2-4; TRBD1 is the table's D call and was not checked against the DNA. TRBV7-5 is a known pseudogene. This CDR3 is built from 16 residues. CDR3 nucleotides: TGTGCCAGAAGCATCAGAGGGCCAGGGGAAAAAAACATTCAGTACTTC. Amino acids: CARSIRGPGEKNIQYF.

V usage is TRBV6-2 or TRBV6-3 and J usage is TRBJ1-2; D not resolved. CDR1 is MNHEY and CDR2 is SVGEGT in the germline V gene. This CDR3 contains 12 residues. Trimming took 5 bases from V and 6 from J, leaving 10 bases between them. The CDR3 DNA reads as TGTGCCAGCAGTCATGGGGTGGATGGCTACACCTTC. Its translation is CASSHGVDGYTF.

The chain combines TRBV6-5 with TRBJ1-2; D is undetermined. Germline loops: CDR1 MNHEY, CDR2 SVGAGI. The V end was cut by 0 bases, the J end by 5 bases, with 13 bases between. The CDR3 sequence is 15 residues long. DNA for the CDR3: TGTGCCAGCAGTTACTCAGGCAGCAGCCTATATGGCTACACCTTC. Translating it yields CASSYSGSSLYGYTF.

J is TRBJ1-6 and V is TRBV4-2; 7 nucleotides match TRBD1. The length of the CDR3 is 14 residues. The V gene's germline CDR1 is LGHNA and CDR2 YNFKEQ. The junction had 0 bases not matched to a gene; V was cut back by 1 base and J by 6 bases. The CDR3 DNA reads as TGTGCCAGCAGCCAAGGGGACAGTAATTCACCCCTCCACTTT. Amino acid sequence: CASSQGDSNSPLHF.

The chain joins TRBV7-9 to TRBJ2-7; 9 bases map to TRBD2. Losses at the gene ends were 1 base for V and 3 bases for J; bases not matched to a gene: 13. The CDR3 runs to 18 residues. Germline CDR1 is SEHNR and CDR2 is FQNEAQ (reference sequence). CDR3 DNA sequence: TGTGCCAGCAGCTTAGGGCGAGGGAGTAGCGGGAGTTTCTACGAGCAGTACGTC. It yields the protein CASSLGRGSSGSFYEQYV.

J is TRBJ1-1 and V is TRBV5-4; D call uncertain. The CDR3 is made up of 16 amino acids. Trimming cost V 4 bases and J 0 bases, with 16 bases left between them. Germline CDR1 and CDR2: SGHNT and YYREEE (reference sequence). CDR3 residues: CASSLEGLALNTEAFF. As DNA, the CDR3 is TGTGCCAGCAGCCTCGAGGGCTTGGCACTGAACACTGAAGCTTTCTTT.

The chain links TRBV2 to TRBJ1-2, with D possibly TRBD1 on 5 matching bases. This CDR3 is built from 14 residues. The germline V gene has CDR1 SNHLY and CDR2 FYNNEI. Trimming shortened V by 6 bases and J by 0 bases, and 11 bases separated the two germline ends. CDR3 residues: CASRLSRANYGYTF. The CDR3 nucleotides are TGTGCCAGCAGGCTTTCCAGGGCTAACTATGGCTACACCTTC.

The rearrangement links TRBV9 to TRBJ2-3; D not resolved. The CDR3 extends over 14 amino acids. Trimming cost V 0 bases and J 4 bases, with 9 bases left between them. CDR1 is SGDLS and CDR2 is YYNGEE in the germline V gene. CDR3 in DNA: TGTGCCAGCAGCGTAGCTTCATTCTCAGATACGCAGTATTTT. Its translation: CASSVASFSDTQYF.

This sequence joins TRBV20-1 and TRBJ2-5; D may be TRBD1 (5 bases). This CDR3 contains 12 residues. The V and J ends lost 3 bases and 4 bases respectively, with 9 bases between them. Germline loops: CDR1 DFQATT, CDR2 SNEGSKA (reference sequence). The CDR3 sequence is CSASLGRETQYF. The CDR3 region has the DNA TGCAGTGCTAGTTTGGGGCGAGAGACCCAGTACTTC.

Written as DNA, the CDR3 is TGTGCCAGCAGCCCGACATCCGGGAATTATATAGGAGGCTACACCTTC. As protein: CASSPTSGNYIGGYTF. The J gene is TRBJ1-2, the V gene TRBV11-1; D not certain. V dropped 5 bases and J dropped 8 bases, with 24 bases sitting between them. The CDR3 is 16 amino acids. Germline CDR1 reads SGHAT; CDR2 reads FQDESV (reference sequence).

The V and J genes are TRBV28 and TRBJ2-2; D call uncertain. V dropped 3 bases and J dropped 2 bases, with 4 bases sitting between them. The length of the CDR3 is 13 residues. CDR1 and CDR2 from the germline V gene are MDHEN and SYDVKM. CDR3 DNA: TGTGCCAGCAGTTTTAAAAACACCGGGGAGCTGTTTTTT. It specifies CASSFKNTGELFF.

The chain recombines TRBV12-5 with TRBJ1-2, with 9 bases that match TRBD1. Germline V CDR1 and CDR2: LGHNT, FRNRAP. This CDR3 spans 16 amino acids. Trimming at V came to 3 bases and at J to 8 bases, leaving 13 bases not matched to a gene. The CDR3 spells CASGFQRGQGVYGYTF. The CDR3 DNA follows: TGTGCTAGTGGTTTCCAAAGGGGACAGGGAGTGTACGGCTACACCTTC.

CDR3 sequence (DNA): TGTGCCAGCAGCCAAGATTGGGTTGACACCATATATTTT. Translated: CASSQDWVDTIYF. The rearrangement uses TRBV4-2 and TRBJ1-3, with no clear D. V lost 0 bases, J lost 8 bases, and 8 bases lay in between. CDR3 length: 13 amino acids. The V gene's germline CDR1 is LGHNA and CDR2 YNFKEQ.

The rearrangement joins TRBV2 to TRBJ2-2; perhaps TRBD2 as D (5 bases). The CDR3 sequence is 14 residues long. From germline, CDR1 is SNHLY and CDR2 FYNNEI. V was pared by 6 bases and J by 1 base, with 9 bases between. Here the CDR3 reads CASRKRWNTGELFF. The CDR3 coding sequence is TGTGCCAGCAGGAAGCGGTGGAACACCGGGGAGCTGTTTTTT.